This T cell receptor (beta chain) comes out of a study of cytomegalovirus exposure and HLA in healthy donors. The length of the CDR3 is 13 residues. Germline values: CDR1 ENHRY, CDR2 SYGVKD. V gave up 8 bases and J gave up 11 bases; unmatched junction bases: 10. Amplification used 60 Vbeta primers and 13 Jbeta primers. The table came from immunoSEQ multiplex PCR; TCRdb's copy has only in-frame clones and leaves some out. There are about 120,000 clones in the sample; around three quarters occur only once, and approximately 1.2% lies in the top ten. The sequenced material came from PBMCs. The gene calls are TRBV10-3 and TRBJ1-1; TRBD1 aligns across 11 bases. The origin of this receptor is a female donor in good health and CMV-seronegative. Here the CDR3 reads CAIGTGQGVYAFF. CDR3 nucleotides: TGTGCCATCGGGACGGGACAGGGGGTTTATGCTTTCTTT.